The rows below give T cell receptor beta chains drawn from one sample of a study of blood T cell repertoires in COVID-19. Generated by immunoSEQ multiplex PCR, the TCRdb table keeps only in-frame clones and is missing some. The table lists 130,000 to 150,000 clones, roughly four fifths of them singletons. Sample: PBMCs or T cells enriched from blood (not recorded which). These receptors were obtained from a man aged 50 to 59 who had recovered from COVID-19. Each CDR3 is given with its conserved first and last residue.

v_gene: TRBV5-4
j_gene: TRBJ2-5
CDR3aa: CASSPGGRWETQYF

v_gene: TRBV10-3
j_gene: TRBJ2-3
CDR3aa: CAIRIRVGDFTDTQYF

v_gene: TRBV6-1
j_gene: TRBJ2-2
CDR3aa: CASSERQGYTGELFF

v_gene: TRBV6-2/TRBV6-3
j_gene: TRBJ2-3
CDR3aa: CASSYNPDRGTDTQYF

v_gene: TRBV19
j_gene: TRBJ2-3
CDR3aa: CASSNPLAGGLDTQYF

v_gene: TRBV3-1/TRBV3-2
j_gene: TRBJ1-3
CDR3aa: CASSQDRGTLGDTIYF

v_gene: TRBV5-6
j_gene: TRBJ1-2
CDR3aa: CASSFTGSGDYGYTF

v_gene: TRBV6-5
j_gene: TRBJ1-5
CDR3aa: CASRGQLSGNQPQHF

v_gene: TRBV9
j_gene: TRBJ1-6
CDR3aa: CASSVDSTRSPLHF

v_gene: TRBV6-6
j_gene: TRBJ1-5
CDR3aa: CASSPQGNQPQHF

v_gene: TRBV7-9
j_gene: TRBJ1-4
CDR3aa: CASSSNRGHTVEKLFF

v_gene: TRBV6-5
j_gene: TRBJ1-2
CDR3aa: CASSDSGAGGYTF

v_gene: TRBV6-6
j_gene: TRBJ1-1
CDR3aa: CASIRQVLQNTEAFF

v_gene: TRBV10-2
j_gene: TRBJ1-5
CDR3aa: CASRDSLSNQPQHF

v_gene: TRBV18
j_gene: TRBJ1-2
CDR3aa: CASSQSGQNYGYTF

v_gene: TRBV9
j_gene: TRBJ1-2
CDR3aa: CASSGRKTGGYTF

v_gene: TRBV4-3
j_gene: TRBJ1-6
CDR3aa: CASSPGQGRNSPLHF

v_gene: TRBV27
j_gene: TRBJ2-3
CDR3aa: CASSSADTQYF

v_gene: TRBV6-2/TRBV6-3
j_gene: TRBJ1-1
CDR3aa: CASSYSAGLGTEAFF

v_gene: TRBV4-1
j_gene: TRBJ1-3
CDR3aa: CASSYLQGIAGNTIYF

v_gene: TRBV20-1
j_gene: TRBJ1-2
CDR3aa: CSASESGDLYGYTF

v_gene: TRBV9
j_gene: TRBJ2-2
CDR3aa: CASSVQASKGGELFF

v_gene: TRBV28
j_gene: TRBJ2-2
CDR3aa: CASSPRSSGAGELFF

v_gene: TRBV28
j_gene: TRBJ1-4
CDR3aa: CASSLGGSNEKLFF

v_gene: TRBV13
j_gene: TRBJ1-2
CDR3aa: CASSLEGGQGNYGYTF

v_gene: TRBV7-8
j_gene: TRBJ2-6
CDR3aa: CASSLRGAGANVLTF

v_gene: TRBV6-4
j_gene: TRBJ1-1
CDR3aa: CASSDVSGGNTEAFF

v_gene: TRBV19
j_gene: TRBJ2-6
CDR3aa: CASSIGAPSVLTF

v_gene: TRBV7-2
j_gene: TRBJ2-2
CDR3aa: CASSFRPSRANTGELFF

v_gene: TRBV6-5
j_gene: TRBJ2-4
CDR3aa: CASSSQGDAKNIQYF

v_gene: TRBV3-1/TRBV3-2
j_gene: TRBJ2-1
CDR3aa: CASSQTSGGPYNEQFF

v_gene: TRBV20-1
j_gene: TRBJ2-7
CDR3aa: CSAGPRTEQYF